This T cell receptor (beta chain) was sequenced during a study of T cell responses to AZD1222 COVID-19 vaccine. Overall study context: Second-dose groups at about 4 or about 12 weeks were pooled. Study observations and caveats: White British ancestry dominated among donors, who included more females, and clonal diversity was possibly underestimated. Dominant CD4 TCR responses targeted spike regions 160-218 and 743-854. An increase in Spike-specific TCR breadth and depth was observed after two AZD1222 doses.

The CDR3 covers 13 residues. Trimming left V 5 bases short and J 10 bases short, with 17 bases between. Germline V lookup: CDR1 MDHEN, CDR2 SYDVKM. Here immunoSEQ multiplex PCR was the method, and the copy in TCRdb shows in-frame clones only, minus some. The sample contains around 260,000 clones, approximately 95% of which appear only once. Remarks on this clone: Its antigen is currently unknown.

V and J are TRBV28 and TRBJ1-1, with D maybe TRBD1 (5 bases). The source material was peripheral blood, sampled on day 0 of AZD1222 vaccination. This TCR was sampled from an adult in good health. CDR3 coding DNA: TGTGCCAGCAGTACCACCGGGACGGGGGTAGCTTTCTTT. It yields the protein CASSTTGTGVAFF.